The 5 T cell receptor beta chains presented below share a single source sample, sequenced in a study of blood T cell repertoires in COVID-19. Repertoires were generated with immunoSEQ multiplex PCR, while TCRdb's copy carries only in-frame clones and drops some. The sample gives a few hundred thousand clones, approximately 86% of which show up once; 8.3% is in the top ten. Sequencing used PBMCs or T cells enriched from blood (not recorded which). The source of these receptors is an older woman who had recovered from COVID-19.

The rearrangement joins TRBV27 to TRBJ2-3; no clear D gene. V lost 2 bases and J 6 bases, leaving 12 bases between the germline ends. The CDR3 extends over 14 amino acids. CDR1 is MNHEY, CDR2 SMNVEV, per germline (reference sequence). The CDR3 spells CASSLLSLLDTQYF. The CDR3 DNA is TGTGCCAGCAGTTTACTCTCCCTGTTGGATACGCAGTATTTT.

This clone showed up just a few times. The chain links TRBV12-3 or TRBV12-4 to TRBJ1-6; D call uncertain. This CDR3 spans 13 amino acids. V lost 4 bases and J lost 7, with 8 bases in between. CDR3 protein: CASSSRQNSPLHF. The CDR3 DNA reads as TGTGCCAGCAGTTCCCGTCAGAATTCACCCCTCCACTTT.

The chain recombines TRBV6-6 with TRBJ2-1; 10 nucleotides line up with TRBD2. CDR1 MNHNY and CDR2 SVGAGI come from the germline V gene (reference sequence). V lost 4 bases to trimming and J lost 3 bases; unmatched junction nucleotides: 3. The CDR3 is 15 residues long. The CDR3, as DNA: TGTGCCAGCAGTTCCCTAGCGGGGGTCTACAATGAGCAGTTCTTC. Amino acid sequence: CASSSLAGVYNEQFF.

The chain carries TRBV19 and TRBJ1-4, with TRBD1 as a possible D gene (5 bases). CDR3 size: 14 residues. Trimming cost V 5 bases and J 7 bases, with 14 bases left between them. Germline V gene lookup returns CDR1 LNHDA and CDR2 SQIVND (reference sequence). Here the CDR3 reads CASSLRDPGEKLFF. The CDR3 DNA reads TGTGCCAGTAGTTTGCGGGACCCCGGTGAAAAACTGTTTTTT. The whole variable domain, filled in from reference TRBV19 and TRBJ1-4, reads DGGITQSPKYLFRKEGQNVTLSCEQNLNHDAMYWYRQDPGQGLRLIYYSQIVNDFQKGDIAEGYSVSREKKESFPLTVTSAQKNPTAFYLCASSLRDPGEKLFFGSGTQLSVL.

The rearrangement joins TRBV18 to TRBJ1-5; a possible D gene is TRBD1 (5 bases). Per the germline V gene, CDR1 is KGHSH and CDR2 is LQKENI. The V and J ends lost 5 bases and 9 bases respectively, with 20 bases between them. The CDR3 consists of 15 residues. The CDR3 DNA reads as TGTGCCAGCTCAGGGGGGGGTGCGGACATAGGGCCCCAGCATTTT. Protein sequence: CASSGGGADIGPQHF.